This T cell receptor beta chain derives from a study of T cell changes during pregnancy in multiple sclerosis. J lost 2 bases, V lost 5 bases, and 4 bases had no gene match. The CDR3 sequence is 15 residues long. Germline V lookup: CDR1 LNHDA, CDR2 SQIVND (reference sequence). Only in-frame clones appear in the TCRdb table, and some are missing; sequencing was by immunoSEQ multiplex PCR. The repertoire consists of 40,000 or so clones, with 80% to 95% occurring once and the leading ten covering 0.37%. This sequence was found in a female donor in good health, enrolled as a control in a pregnancy study. The source material was CD4+ T cells from peripheral blood mononuclear cells, sampled after pregnancy. The chain uses TRBV19 and TRBJ2-1, with 9 bases lining up with TRBD1. Here the CDR3 reads CASSPGTGPYNEQFF. In DNA, the CDR3 is TGTGCCAGTAGTCCGGGGACAGGGCCCTACAATGAGCAGTTCTTC.